What follows describes a single TCR beta chain. The specificity of this receptor is unknown. Base qualities are not provided; no much larger clone lies one nucleotide away. The data derive from a study of long-term antiretroviral therapy in people with HIV (dated by TCRdb to between 2022 and 2023). For the study in its entirety: The earliest samples were collected approximately a decade before the 2015 WHO recommendation for immediate ART, a period when ART was typically delayed until CD4 counts fell. This retrospective serial study examined whether starting ART and sustained HIV suppression were associated with changes in the composition and diversity of the TRB repertoire in peripheral blood. From 30 adults with confirmed HIV infection, the cohort provided 150 to 200 cryopreserved PBMC samples, gathered serially across a mean of approximately six years (range 1-12). Eleven of the 30 participants with HIV were female. No cross-contamination during QIAcube processing was seen in test extractions of a monoclonal T-cell line run alongside 33 polyclonal samples.

Summary of the overall study and its limitations: Since PBMC availability was limited, sequencing covered only the TCR beta chain, with no alpha chain pairing. The samples span the years 2004 to 2017, and the ART regimens used may be less effective than current regimens. A significant increase in TRB diversity was found to be associated with ART initiation, although TRB diversity was observed to remain significantly below that of transplant donor controls even after long-term ART. Narrower CDR3 length ranges were observed in HIV repertoires than in controls, and an antigen-experienced repertoire with only a slight naive shift after ART was suggested by the network structure. Inferences about post-ART repertoire changes were limited because no data were available on ART adherence, viral resistance or therapy changes. Because pre-ART samples had limited cell numbers, profiling was done on unsorted PBMC rather than on sorted CD4+ and CD8+ T cells. The repertoire was dominated across all time points by expanded TRB clones identified before ART initiation, although this dominance was seen to fluctuate and to decrease in many PLHIV after ART.

To be included, a participant needed at least one PBMC sample from before ART initiation plus at least two post-ART samples. Every participant with HIV received treatment in the United States of America. Before DNA extraction, cryopreserved samples of about 0.95-10 million PBMC were thawed and washed. At the time of the earliest PBMC sample, participants with HIV were aged between roughly 20 and 60 years. Each participant contributed PBMC samples from 1-4 timepoints before ART initiation and 2-8 timepoints after ART initiation, with a median of 7 samples. For every participant, serial HIV viral load, CD4+ T-cell count, ART history and demographic data were obtained. A Qiagen kit on a QIAcube was used to extract genomic DNA from unsorted PBMC, with samples processed in batches of 12. Reading from cysteine to phenylalanine, the CDR3 counts 13 amino acids. The CDR3 DNA has 39 bases and is translated from base 1. The V end loses 7 bases and the J end loses 3 bases, and a stretch of 12 bases separates them. CDR1 SGHRS and CDR2 YFSETQ were looked up in the germline V gene.

The immunoSEQ hsTCRB v3.0 assay was used at survey level resolution to sequence the TRB variable region. The targeted TRB sequencing depth was about 40,000-55,000 T-cell genomes per sample. An Illumina MiSeq with a v3 150-cycle kit was used to sequence the pooled TRB libraries. The published analysis was carried out like this. Repertoire analysis was performed in R inside a reproducible Nextflow workflow that covered QC, data transformation and analysis. LymphoSeq2, an R package for exploring AIRR-Seq data, was used to implement the custom analyses. Four samples that yielded fewer than 5000 total TRB sequences were excluded, so that around 190 HIV repertoires were analyzed. Among the approximately 190 HIV repertoires that were kept, 59 were collected before ART initiation and over 120 were collected after ART initiation. Each repertoire was downsampled to 5000 TRB nucleotide sequences, and summary statistics were averaged across 100 downsampling iterations. Only TRB sequences with CDR3 regions of at least seven amino acids were retained for analysis. A Shannon entropy-derived clonality score and the Gini coefficient were used to measure diversity. Repertoire networks linked the top 5000 CDR3 amino acid sequences whenever two sequences differed by an edit distance of one. For TRB CDR3 amino acid sequences, GLIPH2 was used to predict antigen specificity groups and MHC restriction. CDR3 amino acid sequences were matched against VDJdb and McPAS-TCR to flag known CMV, EBV, HIV or tissue antigen associations. Pre-ART, post-ART and control groups were compared with Wilcoxon signed-rank tests and Holm-Bonferroni correction. Imported from immuneACCESS, the table was reduced by TCRdb to in-frame sequences with V and J called. These copies leave out some clones; in studies compared against another copy, an unresolved V gene accounts for under half, and the cause of the remainder is not known. D and trimming were read from the DNA, whereas the V and J calls and clone size are those reported in that table. The sample profile shows 20,000 to 25,000 clones; around 81% of them were found once. Together, the top ten hold roughly an eighth of the sample.

The receptor chain draws on TRBV5-1 and TRBJ2-3; the D gene is perhaps TRBD1 or TRBD2, each of them matching over 5 bases. This sequence was found in a man aged 35 to 55 with HIV. The input for sequencing was unsorted PBMCs, taken 0.1 years before starting antiretroviral therapy. In nucleotide form, the sequence is TGCGCCAGCCGGGACGGACTTACAGATACGCAGTATTTT. Translated, this is CASRDGLTDTQYF.